This TCR beta chain was identified during a study of blood T cell repertoires in COVID-19 (dated by TCRdb to the early 2020s). Describing the broader study: Collaborator samples came from the United States, Italy and Spain and covered acute and convalescent phases of COVID-19. The prospective study material was composed of cDNA or gDNA derived from T cells, B-cell-depleted T cells, or PBMCs. The dataset comprised deeply sampled blood TCRbeta repertoires from subjects exposed to, actively infected with, or recovered from COVID-19. The repertoires were made available in a free public database intended to serve as a resource for research on the immune response to SARS-CoV-2. Samples came from the ongoing ImmuneRACE study (first 160 participants) plus 1,254 subjects from 6 global collaborators. A de-identified subject ID, COVID-19 status, age in years and sex were almost always included in the sample metadata. Where available, HLA class I and class II types were taken from metadata supplied by the sample provider and were not determined by assay-based typing. Overall study outcomes, separate from this receptor: The amount of clinical and demographic metadata varied by source and participant and was provided uncurated.

With regard to this clone: No cognate antigen has been identified for it. No base quality values were provided; no much bigger clone lies one nucleotide off.

Collaborating institutions collected whole blood in K2EDTA tubes following their own protocols. For TCRbeta analysis, collaborator samples were shipped as frozen whole blood, as isolated PBMCs, or as DNA extracted from either sample type. TCRbeta CDR3 regions were amplified from genomic DNA using the immunoSEQ Assay, a bias-controlled multiplex PCR. On the study's bioinformatics: Nucleated cell counts per sample were estimated from amplification of reference gene primers within the assay. To quantify the absolute abundance of each unique TCRbeta CDR3 rearrangement, sequence reads were collapsed and filtered. For each sample, productive Simpson clonality was calculated as the square root of Simpson's diversity index across productive rearrangements. TCRdb's version of the immuneACCESS table is confined to in-frame rearrangements and falls short of the full clone set. An unresolved V gene accounts for under half of the shortfall where checked; the remainder is of unknown origin. The D gene and trimming were derived from the DNA, and the V and J assignments and clone size from that table. The sample table contains roughly 100,000 clones; only one count was recorded for around 75% of them. The leading ten clones occupy 0.9% of the sample.

This sequence originates from a human donor with acute or convalescent COVID-19. The donor label of this sample is uncertain. Input material: peripheral blood.

The CDR3: CASSQRGTPNTEAFF. In nucleotide form, the sequence is TGCGCCAGCAGCCAAAGAGGGACACCGAACACTGAAGCTTTCTTT. This chain is built from TRBV4-1 and TRBJ1-1; TRBD1 is perhaps the D gene, given 6 matching bases. CDR1 and CDR2 were assigned from the germline V gene as MGHRA and YSYEKL. The CDR3 runs 15 amino acids, cysteine and phenylalanine included. The read is trimmed to its CDR3 DNA, 45 bases read in frame from base 1. V drops 2 bases and J drops 1 base, leaving 11 bases in between.